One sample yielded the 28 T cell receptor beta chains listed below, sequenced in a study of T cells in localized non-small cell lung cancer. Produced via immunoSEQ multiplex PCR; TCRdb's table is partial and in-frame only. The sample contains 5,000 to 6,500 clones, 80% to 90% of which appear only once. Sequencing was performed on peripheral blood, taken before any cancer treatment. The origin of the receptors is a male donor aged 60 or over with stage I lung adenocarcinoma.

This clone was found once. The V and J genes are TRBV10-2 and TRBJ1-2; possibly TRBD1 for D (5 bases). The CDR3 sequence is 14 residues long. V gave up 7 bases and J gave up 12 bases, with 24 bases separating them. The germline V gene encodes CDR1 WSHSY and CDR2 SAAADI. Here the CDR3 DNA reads TGCGCCAGCAATTCACCGGGACCCGGGGAGGACCACACCTTC. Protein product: CASNSPGPGEDHTF.

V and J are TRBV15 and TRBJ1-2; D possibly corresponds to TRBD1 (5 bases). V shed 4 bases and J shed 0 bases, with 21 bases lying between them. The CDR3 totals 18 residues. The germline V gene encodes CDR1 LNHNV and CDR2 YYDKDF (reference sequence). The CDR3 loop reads CATSIDPTFRAANYGYTF. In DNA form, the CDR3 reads TGTGCCACCAGCATAGACCCCACATTCAGGGCTGCTAACTATGGCTACACCTTC.

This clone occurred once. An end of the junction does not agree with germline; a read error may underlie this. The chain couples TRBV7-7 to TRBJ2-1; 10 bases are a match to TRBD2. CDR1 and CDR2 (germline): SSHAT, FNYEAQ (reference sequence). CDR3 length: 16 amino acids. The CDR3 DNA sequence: TGTGCTAGCAGCTCCCGGACTAGCGGTTCCTACAATGAGCAGTTCTTC. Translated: CASSSRTSGSYNEQFF.

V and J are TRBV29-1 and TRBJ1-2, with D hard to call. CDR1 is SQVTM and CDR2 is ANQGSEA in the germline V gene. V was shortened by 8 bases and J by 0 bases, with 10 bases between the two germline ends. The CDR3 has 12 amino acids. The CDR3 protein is CSFDEANYGYTF. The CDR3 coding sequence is TGCAGCTTCGATGAGGCTAACTATGGCTACACCTTC.

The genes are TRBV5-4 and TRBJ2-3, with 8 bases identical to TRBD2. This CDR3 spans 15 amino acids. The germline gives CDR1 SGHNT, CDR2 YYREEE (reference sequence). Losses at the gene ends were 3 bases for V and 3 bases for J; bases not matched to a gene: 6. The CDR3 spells CASSSGTRSTDTQYF. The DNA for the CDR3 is TGTGCCAGCAGCTCCGGGACTAGATCAACAGATACGCAGTATTTT.

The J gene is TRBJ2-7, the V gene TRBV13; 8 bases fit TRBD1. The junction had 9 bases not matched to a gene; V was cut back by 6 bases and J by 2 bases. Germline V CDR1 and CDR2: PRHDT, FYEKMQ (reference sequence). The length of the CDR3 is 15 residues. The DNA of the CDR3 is TGTGCCAGCAGTTTGAGCCGGGACAGGACCTACGAGCAGTACGTC. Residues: CASSLSRDRTYEQYV.

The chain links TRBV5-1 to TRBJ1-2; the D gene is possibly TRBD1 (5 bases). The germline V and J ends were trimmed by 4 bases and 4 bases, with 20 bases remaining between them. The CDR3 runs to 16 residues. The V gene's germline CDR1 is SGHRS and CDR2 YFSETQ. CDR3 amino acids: CASSEGTLQGAYGYTF. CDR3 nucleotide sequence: TGCGCCAGCAGCGAAGGGACCTTGCAGGGCGCCTATGGCTACACCTTC.

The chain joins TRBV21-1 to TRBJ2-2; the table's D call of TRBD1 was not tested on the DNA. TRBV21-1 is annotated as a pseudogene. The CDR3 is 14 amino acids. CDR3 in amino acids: CASSNSHNTGELFF. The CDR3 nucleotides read TGTGCCAGCAGCAATTCCCATAACACCGGGGAGCTGTTTTTT.

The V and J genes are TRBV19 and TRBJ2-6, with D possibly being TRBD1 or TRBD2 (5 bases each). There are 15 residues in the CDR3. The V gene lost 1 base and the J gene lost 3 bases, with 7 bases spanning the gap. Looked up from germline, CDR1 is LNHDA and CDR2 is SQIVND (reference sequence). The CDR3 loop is CASSIGGRGANVLTF. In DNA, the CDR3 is TGTGCCAGTAGTATAGGGGGACGTGGGGCCAACGTCCTGACTTTC. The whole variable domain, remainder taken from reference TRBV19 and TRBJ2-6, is DGGITQSPKYLFRKEGQNVTLSCEQNLNHDAMYWYRQDPGQGLRLIYYSQIVNDFQKGDIAEGYSVSREKKESFPLTVTSAQKNPTAFYLCASSIGGRGANVLTFGAGSRLTVL.

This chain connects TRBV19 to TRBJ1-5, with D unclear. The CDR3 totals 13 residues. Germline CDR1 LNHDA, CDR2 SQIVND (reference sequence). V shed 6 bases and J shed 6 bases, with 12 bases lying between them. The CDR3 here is CASSPEEVQPQHF. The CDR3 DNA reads TGTGCCAGTAGCCCTGAGGAAGTTCAGCCCCAGCATTTT.

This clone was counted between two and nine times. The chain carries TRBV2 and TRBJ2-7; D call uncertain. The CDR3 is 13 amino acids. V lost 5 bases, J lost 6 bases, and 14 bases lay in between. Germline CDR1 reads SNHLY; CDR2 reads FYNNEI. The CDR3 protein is CASSQTSPPEQYF. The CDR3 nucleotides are TGTGCCAGCAGTCAGACGTCCCCTCCCGAGCAGTACTTC.

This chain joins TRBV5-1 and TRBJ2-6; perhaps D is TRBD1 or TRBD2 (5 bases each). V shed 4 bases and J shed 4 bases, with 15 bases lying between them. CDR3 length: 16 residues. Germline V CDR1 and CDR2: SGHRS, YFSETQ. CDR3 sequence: CASSRGAMLGANVLTF. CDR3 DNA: TGCGCCAGCAGCAGAGGGGCGATGCTGGGGGCCAACGTCCTGACTTTC.

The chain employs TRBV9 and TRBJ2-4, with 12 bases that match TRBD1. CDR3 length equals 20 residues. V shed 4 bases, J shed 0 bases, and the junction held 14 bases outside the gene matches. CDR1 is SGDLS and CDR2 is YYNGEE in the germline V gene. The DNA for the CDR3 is TGTGCCAGCAGCCCGGGACAGGGGGCCCGAGGGACTCTAGCCAAAAACATTCAGTACTTC. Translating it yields CASSPGQGARGTLAKNIQYF.

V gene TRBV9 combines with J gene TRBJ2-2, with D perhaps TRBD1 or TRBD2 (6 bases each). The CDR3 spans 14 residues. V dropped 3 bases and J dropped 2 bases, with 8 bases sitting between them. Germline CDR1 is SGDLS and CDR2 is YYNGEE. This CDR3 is CASSEGGNTGELFF. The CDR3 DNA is TGTGCCAGCAGCGAGGGGGGAAACACCGGGGAGCTGTTTTTT.

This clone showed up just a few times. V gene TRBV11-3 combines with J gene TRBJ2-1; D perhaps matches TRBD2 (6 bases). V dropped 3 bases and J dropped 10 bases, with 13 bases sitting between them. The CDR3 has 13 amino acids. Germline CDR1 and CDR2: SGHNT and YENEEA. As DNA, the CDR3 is TGTGCCAGCAGCTTCGGAAGGCGGGGCGAGCAGTTCTTC. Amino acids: CASSFGRRGEQFF.

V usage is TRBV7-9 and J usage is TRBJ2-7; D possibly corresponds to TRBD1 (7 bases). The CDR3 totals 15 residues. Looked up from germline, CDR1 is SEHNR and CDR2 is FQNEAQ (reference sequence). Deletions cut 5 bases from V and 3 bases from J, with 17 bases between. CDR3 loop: CASSISGGQDYEQYV. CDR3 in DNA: TGTGCCAGCAGCATTTCAGGGGGGCAGGACTACGAGCAGTACGTC.

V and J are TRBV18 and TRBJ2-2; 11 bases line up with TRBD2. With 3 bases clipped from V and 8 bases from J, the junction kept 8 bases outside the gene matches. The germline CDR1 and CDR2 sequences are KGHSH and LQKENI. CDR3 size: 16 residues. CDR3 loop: CASSPGLAGLEGELFF. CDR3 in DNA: TGTGCCAGCTCACCCGGACTAGCGGGCTTGGAAGGGGAGCTGTTTTTT.

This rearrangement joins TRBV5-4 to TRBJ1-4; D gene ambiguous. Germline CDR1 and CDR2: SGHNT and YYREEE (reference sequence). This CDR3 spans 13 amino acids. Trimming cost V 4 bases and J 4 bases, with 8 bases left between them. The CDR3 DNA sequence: TGTGCCAGCAGCCGGCAGAATAATGAAAAACTGTTTTTT. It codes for CASSRQNNEKLFF.

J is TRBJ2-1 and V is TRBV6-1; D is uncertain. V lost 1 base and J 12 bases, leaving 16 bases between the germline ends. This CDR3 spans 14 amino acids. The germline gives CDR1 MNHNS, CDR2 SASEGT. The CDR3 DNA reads TGTGCCAGCAGTGAAGGTCGGGTCAGCGACTCGCAGTTCTTC. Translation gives CASSEGRVSDSQFF.

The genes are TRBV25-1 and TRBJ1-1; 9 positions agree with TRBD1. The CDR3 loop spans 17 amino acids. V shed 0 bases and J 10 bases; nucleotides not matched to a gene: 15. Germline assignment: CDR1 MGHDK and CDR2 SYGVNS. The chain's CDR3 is CASSEYFALTGGRGAFF. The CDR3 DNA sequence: TGTGCCAGCAGTGAATATTTCGCCCTGACAGGGGGGCGGGGAGCTTTCTTT.

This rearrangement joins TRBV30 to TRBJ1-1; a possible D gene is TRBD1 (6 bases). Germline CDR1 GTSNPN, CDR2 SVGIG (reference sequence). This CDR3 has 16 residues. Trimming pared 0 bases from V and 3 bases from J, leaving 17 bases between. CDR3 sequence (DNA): TGTGCCTGGAGTGTTACAGGGTGGAGGATCCACACTGAAGCTTTCTTT. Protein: CAWSVTGWRIHTEAFF.

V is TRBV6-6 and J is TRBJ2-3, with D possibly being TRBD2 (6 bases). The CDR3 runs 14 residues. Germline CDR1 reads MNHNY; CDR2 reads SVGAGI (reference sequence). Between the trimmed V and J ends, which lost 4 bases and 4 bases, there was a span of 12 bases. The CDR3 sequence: CASSSLTGADTQYF. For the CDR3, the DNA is TGTGCCAGCAGTTCCTTGACGGGAGCAGATACGCAGTATTTT.

This chain's CDR3 is CASSPQGDEQYV. CDR3 nucleotides: TGTGCCAGCTCACCGCAGGGAGACGAGCAGTACGTC. The J gene is TRBJ2-7, the V gene TRBV18; either TRBD1 or TRBD2 may fit D (5 bases each). The CDR3 is 12 amino acids. Deletions cut 3 bases from V and 5 bases from J, with 8 bases between. CDR1 is KGHSH and CDR2 is LQKENI in the germline V gene.

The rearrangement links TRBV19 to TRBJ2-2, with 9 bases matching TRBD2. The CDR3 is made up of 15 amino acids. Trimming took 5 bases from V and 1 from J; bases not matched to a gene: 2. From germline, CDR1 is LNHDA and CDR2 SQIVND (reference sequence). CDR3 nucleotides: TGTGCCAGTAGTCTGACTAGCGGGAACACCGGGGAGCTGTTTTTT. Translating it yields CASSLTSGNTGELFF.

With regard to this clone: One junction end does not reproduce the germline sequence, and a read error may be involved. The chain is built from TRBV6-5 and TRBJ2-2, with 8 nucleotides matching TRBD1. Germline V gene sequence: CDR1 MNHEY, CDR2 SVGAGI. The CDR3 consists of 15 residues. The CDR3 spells CVSSSGTGVTGELFF. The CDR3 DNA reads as TGTGTCAGCAGTTCCGGGACAGGAGTAACCGGGGAGCTGTTTTTT.

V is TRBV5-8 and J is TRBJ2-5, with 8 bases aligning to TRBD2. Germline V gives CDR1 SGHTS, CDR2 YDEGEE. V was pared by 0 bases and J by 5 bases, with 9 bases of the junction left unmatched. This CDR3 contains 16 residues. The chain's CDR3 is CASSLAPGGILETQYF. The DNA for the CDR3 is TGTGCCAGCAGCTTGGCCCCGGGGGGGATTCTCGAGACCCAGTACTTC. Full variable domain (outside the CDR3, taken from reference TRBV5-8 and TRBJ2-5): EAGVTQSPTHLIKTRGQQATLRCSPISGHTSVYWYQQALGLGLQFLLWYDEGEERNRGNFPPRFSGRQFPNYSSELNVNALELEDSALYLCASSLAPGGILETQYFGPGTRLLVL.

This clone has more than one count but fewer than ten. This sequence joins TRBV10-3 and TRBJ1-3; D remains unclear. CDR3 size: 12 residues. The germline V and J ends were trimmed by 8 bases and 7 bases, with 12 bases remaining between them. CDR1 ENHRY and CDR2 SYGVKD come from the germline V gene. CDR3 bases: TGTGCCATCCGGGGATCCGAGAACACCATATATTTT. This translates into CAIRGSENTIYF.

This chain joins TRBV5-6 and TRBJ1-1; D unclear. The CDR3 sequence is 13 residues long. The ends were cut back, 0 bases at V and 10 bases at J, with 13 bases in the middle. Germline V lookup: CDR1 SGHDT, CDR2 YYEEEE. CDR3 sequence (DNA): TGTGCCAGCAGCTTGGCAGCCGGGTGGTTAGCTTTCTTT. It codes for CASSLAAGWLAFF.